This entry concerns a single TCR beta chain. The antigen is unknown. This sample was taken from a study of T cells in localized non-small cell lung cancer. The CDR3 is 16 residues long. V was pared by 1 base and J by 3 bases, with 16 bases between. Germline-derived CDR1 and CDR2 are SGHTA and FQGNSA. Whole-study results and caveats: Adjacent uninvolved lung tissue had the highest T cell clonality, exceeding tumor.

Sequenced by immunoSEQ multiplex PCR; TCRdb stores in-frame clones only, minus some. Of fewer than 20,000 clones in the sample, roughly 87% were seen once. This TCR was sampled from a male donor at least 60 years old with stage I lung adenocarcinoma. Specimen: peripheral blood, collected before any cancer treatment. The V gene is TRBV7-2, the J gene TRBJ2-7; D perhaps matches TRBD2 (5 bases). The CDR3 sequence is CASSLEGSANYYEQYF. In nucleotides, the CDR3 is TGTGCCAGCAGCTTAGAAGGTAGCGCTAACTACTACGAGCAGTACTTC. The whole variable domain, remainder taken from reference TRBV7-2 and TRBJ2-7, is GAGVSQSPSNKVTEKGKDVELRCDPISGHTALYWYRQSLGQGLEFLIYFQGNSAPDKSGLPSDRFSAERTGGSVSTLTIQRTQQEDSAVYLCASSLEGSANYYEQYFGPGTRLTVT.